A few counts support the clone carrying this T cell receptor (beta chain). These data are taken from a study of blood T cells in healthy people across ages. For the second PCR, which ran for roughly 7 to 11 cycles, a sample-barcoded 5' primer and a J-beta primer mix were used. TCRdb re-derived calls from the 5' RACE reads in MiXCR, one entry per CDR3 protein. The sample records around 1,700,000 distinct CDR3 sequences, 28% being singletons. CDR1 and CDR2 from the germline V gene are SGHVS and FNYEAQ. This CDR3 region has 16 residues. Trimming shortened V by 1 base and J by 0 bases, and 11 bases separated the two germline ends.

The chain couples TRBV7-6 to TRBJ2-3; unclear D gene. Sample: blood. This clonotype originated in a woman aged 25 to 39 in good health. The CDR3, as DNA: TGTGCCAGCAGCTTAGAAGATAGTGGGAGCACAGATACGCAGTATTTT. Its protein is CASSLEDSGSTDTQYF. The full variable domain, completed using reference TRBV7-6 and TRBJ2-3, is GAGVSQSPRYKVTKRGQDVALRCDPISGHVSLYWYRQALGQGPEFLTYFNYEAQQDKSGLPNDRFSAERPEGSISTLTIQRTEQRDSAMYRCASSLEDSGSTDTQYFGPGTRLTVL.